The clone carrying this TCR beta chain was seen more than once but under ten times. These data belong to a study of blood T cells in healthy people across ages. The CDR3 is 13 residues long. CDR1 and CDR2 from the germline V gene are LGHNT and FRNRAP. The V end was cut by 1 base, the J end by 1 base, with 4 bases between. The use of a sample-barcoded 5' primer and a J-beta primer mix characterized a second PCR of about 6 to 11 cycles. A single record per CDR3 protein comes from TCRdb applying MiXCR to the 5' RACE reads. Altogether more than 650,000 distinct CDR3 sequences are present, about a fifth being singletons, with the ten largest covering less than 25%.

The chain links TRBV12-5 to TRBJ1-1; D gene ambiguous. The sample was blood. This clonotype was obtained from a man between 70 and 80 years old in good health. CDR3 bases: TGTGCTAGTGGTTTGGAGGAGAACACTGAAGCTTTCTTT. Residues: CASGLEENTEAFF.